This T cell receptor (beta chain) is from a study of cytomegalovirus exposure and HLA in healthy donors (dated by TCRdb to about 2017). Broadly, across the study: According to a later analysis, the 110 or so validation repertoires were produced on the same platform as the roughly 700 repertoires of the first cohort. The aim of the study was to test whether cataloging public T cell receptors could identify signatures of past pathogen exposure. In addition to the first cohort of approximately 650 subjects, a separate validation cohort of approximately 120 different subjects was used. High-throughput TCR immunosequencing, statistical association of individual TCRs with disease status, and machine learning were combined to predict cytomegalovirus infection status.

What the authors observed across the whole study: Subsequent analysis determined that TCRs grouped into clusters in the first cohort also showed a tendency toward co-occurrence across the roughly 130 validation repertoires, and about 94% of cluster scores exceeded 0. A later analysis had no HLA typing for the validation cohort, so co-occurrence there was scored across all 110 or so repertoires. Three of the identified cytomegalovirus-associated TCR beta chains were confirmed in vitro to be specific for cytomegalovirus antigens. Across donors, most TCR sequences were observed very rarely, whereas some public TCRs were present in many individuals. A total of roughly 160 TCR beta chains were listed by the study as associated with cytomegalovirus. Cytomegalovirus status was reported to be diagnosed by the classifier with high specificity and sensitivity in both the original and validation cohorts. The authors suggested that the approach could potentially be generalized to other disease states and immunological phenotypes.

To note about this clone: Its antigen remains undetermined. Base-call qualities are not available, and no considerably larger clone is one nucleotide away.

Libraries were made using the immunoSEQ multiplex PCR assay. In the source study's methods: A statistical classification framework was developed to diagnose cytomegalovirus status using the catalog of TCR beta chain sequences. TCRdb took over this immuneACCESS table, retaining in-frame rearrangements with V and J assigned. Such tables are incomplete; in checked studies, under half of the missing clones stem from an unresolved V gene, and the remainder is unexplained. The V and J calls and clone size were taken over from that table, and D and trimming were inferred from the DNA. Counted in this sample were about 140,000 clones; roughly 87% of them appeared once. The ten largest clones add up to roughly 4.3% of the sample. Separate from the roughly 700-subject first cohort, the validation cohort of around 130 subjects was the group to which the donors belonged. The CDR3 spans 12 residues, from the cysteine through the phenylalanine. The CDR3 DNA has 36 bases and is translated from base 1. For CDR1 and CDR2, the germline V gene (reference sequence) lists MNHEY and SMNVEV. The V end loses 5 bases and the J end loses 6 bases, and a stretch of 10 bases separates them.

The sequenced material came from PBMCs. The sequence was collected from a man aged 18 to 29 in good health and CMV-seropositive. The receptor chain draws on TRBV27 and TRBJ1-2, with TRBD1 perhaps the D gene, on 6 matching bases. The base sequence is TGTGCCAGCAGTCGCGAGGGGGATGGCTACACCTTC. This yields the protein CASSREGDGYTF.